This section outlines one T cell receptor (beta chain) sequence together with its context. The antigen remains undetermined. An end of the junction differs from the germline gene, which may be a read error. In the PCR, 60 Vbeta and 13 Jbeta primers were used. Using immunoSEQ multiplex PCR, the repertoire was profiled, and TCRdb retains in-frame clones only, with some absent. Seen here are fewer than 200,000 clones, over 70% observed once, and the top ten hold over 2%. This sample is part of a study of cytomegalovirus exposure and HLA in healthy donors. Germline CDR1 is SGHNT and CDR2 is YYREEE (reference sequence). This CDR3 comprises 14 residues. Whole-study findings and limits: A list of roughly 160 TCR beta chains associated with cytomegalovirus was given.

This sequence joins TRBV5-4 and TRBJ2-6, with D possibly matching TRBD1 (5 bases). This TCR was recovered from a woman younger than 45 in good health and CMV-seronegative. The sequenced sample was PBMCs. CDR3 protein: CASSVPTGANGLTF. For the CDR3, the DNA is TGTGCCAGCAGCGTACCGACTGGGGCCAACGGCCTGACTTTC. The full variable domain, completed using reference TRBV5-4 and TRBJ2-6, is ETGVTQSPTHLIKTRGQQVTLRCSSQSGHNTVSWYQQALGQGPQFIFQYYREEENGRGNFPPRFSGLQFPNYSSELNVNALELDDSALYLCASSVPTGANGLTFGAGSRLTVL.